This T cell receptor (beta chain) was retrieved from a study of T cell responses to AZD1222 COVID-19 vaccine. General study points: Distributed over spike, vaccine-associated CD4 TCRs predominated at 160-218 and 743-854. Regions left unmutated in variants are reportedly the target of nearly half of spike-specific TCRs. At baseline, seropositivity was found in only 6 or 7 AZD1222 recipients.

Looked up from germline, CDR1 is LNHDA and CDR2 is SQIVND (reference sequence). There are 15 residues in the CDR3. V shed 3 bases, J shed 8 bases, and the junction held 9 bases outside the gene matches. Whether given at about 4 or about 12 weeks, second doses were pooled. Only in-frame clones appear in the TCRdb table, and some are missing; sequencing was by immunoSEQ multiplex PCR. The sample carries under 150,000 clones, over 85% recorded once. Details on this clone: Its antigen is still unknown.

The receptor was derived from an adult who received the AZD1222 COVID-19 vaccine. The gene calls are TRBV19 and TRBJ2-2; TRBD1 matches at 7 bases. Source: peripheral blood, taken 28 days after the second AZD1222 dose. CDR3 loop: CASSMVKGGGGELFF. The CDR3 DNA reads TGTGCCAGTAGTATGGTGAAAGGGGGCGGTGGGGAGCTGTTTTTT.